The present TCR beta chain was sequenced within a study of CD8 T cells in ankylosing spondylitis. Study results and limitations: Disease-linked clones reportedly concentrated significantly in matched ankylosing spondylitis synovial fluid.

Trimming stripped 3 bases from V and 1 base from J, with 7 bases between. The CDR3 covers 13 residues. Germline-derived CDR1 and CDR2 are SGHRS and YFSETQ. TCRdb re-analysed the 5' RACE reads in MiXCR, keeping a single row per CDR3 protein. This table has a few hundred thousand distinct CDR3 sequences, roughly a tenth appearing once. The sample holds a few counts of this clonotype. Its antigen is not known. The receptor's source is a male donor with ankylosing spondylitis or in good health (not recorded which). This chain links TRBV5-1 with TRBJ1-2; D uncertain. What was sequenced was blood, either unsorted or a sorted T cell fraction (not recorded which). CDR3 sequence (DNA): TGCGCCAGCAGCTCGGCAAATAACTATGGCTACACCTTC. Its protein is CASSSANNYGYTF.